One T cell receptor beta chain is described in this entry. Ages ranged from about 18 to 100 years, with residence in under 25 US areas. This sample is drawn from a study of blood T cell repertoires in COVID-19. V lost 0 bases and J lost 9, with 12 bases in between. Germline loops: CDR1 MNHNS, CDR2 SASEGT. The CDR3 is 14 amino acids. Authors' analysis steps: It was from reference gene primer amplification that nucleated cell counts were estimated. Data came from immunoSEQ multiplex PCR; TCRdb stores just in-frame clones and leaves some out. V and J calls and clone size follow that table, whereas D and trimming were derived from the DNA. The sample includes about 260,000 clones, over 80% seen only once; the top ten take around 3.1%.

Sample: PBMCs or T cells enriched from blood (not recorded which). This receptor was taken from a woman aged 40-49 years who had been exposed to COVID-19. The chain recombines TRBV6-1 with TRBJ2-4; D is possibly TRBD2 (6 bases). CDR3 coding DNA: TGTGCCAGCAGTGAAGCGGGTAGGGAGGTCATTCAGTACTTC. Translating gives CASSEAGREVIQYF.